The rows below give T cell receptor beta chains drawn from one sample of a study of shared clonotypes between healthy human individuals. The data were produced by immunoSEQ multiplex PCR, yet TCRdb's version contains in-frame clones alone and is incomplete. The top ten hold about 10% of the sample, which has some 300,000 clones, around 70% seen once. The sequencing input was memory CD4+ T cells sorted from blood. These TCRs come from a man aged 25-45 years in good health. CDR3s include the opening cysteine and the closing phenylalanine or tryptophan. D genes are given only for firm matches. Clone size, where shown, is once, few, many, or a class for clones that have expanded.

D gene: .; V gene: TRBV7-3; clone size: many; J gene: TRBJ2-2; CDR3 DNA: TGTGCCAGCAGCCCTGCTGCACTAGCCTTTCGTGCCGGGGAGCTGTTTTTT; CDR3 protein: CASSPAALAFRAGELFF
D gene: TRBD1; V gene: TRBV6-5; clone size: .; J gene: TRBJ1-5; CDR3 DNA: TGTGCCAGCAGGGATCGCGGACAGGGCGGTCAGCCCCAGCATTTT; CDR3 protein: CASRDRGQGGQPQHF
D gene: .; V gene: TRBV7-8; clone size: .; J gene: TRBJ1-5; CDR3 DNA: TGTGCCAGCAGCTCCGCAATCTCCGGGAACCTCGGGCCGGAAGCTAGCAATCAGCCCCAGCATTTT; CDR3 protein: CASSSAISGNLGPEASNQPQHF
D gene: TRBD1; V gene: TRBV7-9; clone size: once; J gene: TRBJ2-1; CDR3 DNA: TGTGCCAGCAGCTTTTTCAGGGGGCAGTACAATGAGCAGTTCTTC; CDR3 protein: CASSFFRGQYNEQFF
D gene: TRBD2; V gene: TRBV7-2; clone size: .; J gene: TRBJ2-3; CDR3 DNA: TGTGCCAGCAGCATCTCCGGGACTAGTAAGGATACGCAGTATTTT; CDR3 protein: CASSISGTSKDTQYF
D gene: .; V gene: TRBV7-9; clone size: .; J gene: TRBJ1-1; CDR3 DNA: TGTGCCAGCAGCCGAGACAGGTTTGAAGCTTTCTTT; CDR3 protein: CASSRDRFEAFF
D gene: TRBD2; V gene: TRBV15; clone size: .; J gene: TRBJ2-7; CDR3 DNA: TGTGCCACCAGCGAGGGACTAGCGGCTTCGTACGAGCAGTACTTC; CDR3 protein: CATSEGLAASYEQYF
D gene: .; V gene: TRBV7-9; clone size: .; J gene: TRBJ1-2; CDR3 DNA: TGTGCCAGCAGCTTCCGGACGGACCACTATGGCTACACCTTC; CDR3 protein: CASSFRTDHYGYTF
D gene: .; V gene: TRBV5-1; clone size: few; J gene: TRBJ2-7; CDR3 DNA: TGCGCCAGCAGCTTACTGGACAGGAGGGACGAGCAGTACTTC; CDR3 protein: CASSLLDRRDEQYF
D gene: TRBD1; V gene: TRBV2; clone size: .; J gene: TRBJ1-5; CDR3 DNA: TGTGCCAGCAATATAGGACAGGGAGCCAATCAGCCCCAGCATTTT; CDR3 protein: CASNIGQGANQPQHF
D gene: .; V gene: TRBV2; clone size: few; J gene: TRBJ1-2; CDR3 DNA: TGTGCCAGCAGTCGACTCCCCCAGGTCGGAGGATATGGCTACACCTTC; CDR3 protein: CASSRLPQVGGYGYTF
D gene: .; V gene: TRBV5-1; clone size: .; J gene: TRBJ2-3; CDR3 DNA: TGCGCCAGCAGCCGTATAGCGATTAGCACAGATACGCAGTATTTT; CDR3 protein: CASSRIAISTDTQYF
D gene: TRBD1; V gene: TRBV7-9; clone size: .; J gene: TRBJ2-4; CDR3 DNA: TGTGCCAGCAGCGCCAGAGGGACAGCCGGAAACATTCAGTACTTC; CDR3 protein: CASSARGTAGNIQYF
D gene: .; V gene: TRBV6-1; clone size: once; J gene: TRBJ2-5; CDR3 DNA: TGTGCCAGCAGTGAGGTGGGAGTACGGGAGACCCAGTACTTC; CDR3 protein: CASSEVGVRETQYF
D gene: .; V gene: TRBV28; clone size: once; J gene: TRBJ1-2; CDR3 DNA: TGTGCCAGCAGTCCGCCGTATTACTATGGCTACACCTTC; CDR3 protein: CASSPPYYYGYTF
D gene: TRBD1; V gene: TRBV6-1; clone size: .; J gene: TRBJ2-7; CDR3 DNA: TGTGCCAGCAGTACGGGACAGGGGGTGTTCGAGCAGTACTTC; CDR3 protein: CASSTGQGVFEQYF
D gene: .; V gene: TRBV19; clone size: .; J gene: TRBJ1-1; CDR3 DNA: TGTGCCAGTACCCCGAGTGTGTGGGCAGAAGCTTTCTTT; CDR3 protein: CASTPSVWAEAFF
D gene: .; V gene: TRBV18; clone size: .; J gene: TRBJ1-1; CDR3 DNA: TGTGCCAGCTCACCACGGCAGGGTTATGACACTGAAGCTTTCTTT; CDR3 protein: CASSPRQGYDTEAFF
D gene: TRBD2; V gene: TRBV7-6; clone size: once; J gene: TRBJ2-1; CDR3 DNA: TGTGCCAGCAGCTCAACGACTAGCGGGTCTTCGCAGTTCTTC; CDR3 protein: CASSSTTSGSSQFF
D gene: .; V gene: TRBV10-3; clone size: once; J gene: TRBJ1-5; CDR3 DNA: TGTGCCATCAGTGAATTATCTGGAGATCAGCCCCAGCATTTT; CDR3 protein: CAISELSGDQPQHF
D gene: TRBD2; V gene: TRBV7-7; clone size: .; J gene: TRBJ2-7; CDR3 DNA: TGTGCCAGCAGCCGACTAGCGGGAGTATTTGATGAGCAGTACTTC; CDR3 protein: CASSRLAGVFDEQYF
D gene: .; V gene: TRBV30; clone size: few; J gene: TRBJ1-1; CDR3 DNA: TGTGCCTGGAGTGTATCGAGGAACACTGAAGCTTTCTTT; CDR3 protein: CAWSVSRNTEAFF
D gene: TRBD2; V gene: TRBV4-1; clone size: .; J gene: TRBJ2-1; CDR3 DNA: TGCGCCAGCAGCCAACCAGGCTTTAGGCGGGAGGTCAGTGAGCAGTTCTTC; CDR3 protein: CASSQPGFRREVSEQFF
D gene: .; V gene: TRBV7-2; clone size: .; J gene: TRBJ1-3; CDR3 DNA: TGTGCCAGCAGCTTTCAGGAGAGAAACACCATATATTTT; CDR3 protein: CASSFQERNTIYF
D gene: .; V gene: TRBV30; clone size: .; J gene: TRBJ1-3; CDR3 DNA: TGTGCCTGGAGTCAATATCCGGTGTCTGGAAACACCATATATTTT; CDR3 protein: CAWSQYPVSGNTIYF
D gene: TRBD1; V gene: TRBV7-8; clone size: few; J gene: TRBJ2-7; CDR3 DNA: TGTGCCAGCAGCTTAGGGGCGACAGGGGGCCTCTACGAGCAGTACTTC; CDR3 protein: CASSLGATGGLYEQYF
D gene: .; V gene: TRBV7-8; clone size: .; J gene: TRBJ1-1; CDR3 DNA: TGTGCCAGCAGCTTAGTTAAGGGGACCATCGATTTGAACACTGAAGCTTTCTTT; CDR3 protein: CASSLVKGTIDLNTEAFF